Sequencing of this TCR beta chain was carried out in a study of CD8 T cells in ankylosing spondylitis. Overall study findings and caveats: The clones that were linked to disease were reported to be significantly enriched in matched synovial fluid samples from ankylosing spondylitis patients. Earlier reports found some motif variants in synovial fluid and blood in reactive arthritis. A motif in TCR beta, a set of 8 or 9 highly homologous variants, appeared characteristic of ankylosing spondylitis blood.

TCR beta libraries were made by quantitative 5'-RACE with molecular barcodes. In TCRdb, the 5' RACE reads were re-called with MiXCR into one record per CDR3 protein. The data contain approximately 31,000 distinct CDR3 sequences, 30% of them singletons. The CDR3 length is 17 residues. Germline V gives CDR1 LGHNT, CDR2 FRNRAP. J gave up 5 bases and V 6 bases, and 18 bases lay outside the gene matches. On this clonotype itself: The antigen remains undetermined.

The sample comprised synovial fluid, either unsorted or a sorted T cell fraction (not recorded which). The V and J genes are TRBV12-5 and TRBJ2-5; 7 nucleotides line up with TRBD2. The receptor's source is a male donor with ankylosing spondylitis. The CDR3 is CASGLLPEASGEETQYF. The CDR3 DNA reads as TGTGCTAGTGGACTACTGCCGGAGGCTAGCGGAGAGGAGACCCAGTACTTC.